A selection of T cell receptor beta chains follows, all from one sample in a study of graft-versus-host responses after intestinal transplantation. Only in-frame clones appear in the TCRdb table, and some are missing; sequencing was by immunoSEQ multiplex PCR. The sample gives fewer than 50,000 clones, more than 85% of which show up once; around 4.8% is in the top ten. The sample was PBMCs, taken 524 days after transplant. Receptors originate from a human patient who received an intestinal transplant, so some T cells may come from the graft donor. Both conserved end residues are trimmed from each CDR3. Clone size appears in some rows only: once, few, many, or a class for an expanded clone.

abundance	v_gene	CDR3aa
once	TRBV6-5	ASRTAGVYNEQF
.	TRBV6-1	ASRDRGTDTQY
.	TRBV30	AWSGGSNQPQH
.	TRBV4-1	ASSQEGPEAF
.	TRBV21-1	ASSKTRTPPPYEQY
.	TRBV25-1	ASSELIRSHYNEQF
.	TRBV11-2	ASSRMNTEAF
.	TRBV6-5	ASSYSGTGELF
.	TRBV5-8	ASSFGQGTYEQY
.	TRBV27	ASSLGVDGANVLT
.	TRBV28	ASSSGQGLGYGYT
.	TRBV7-9	ASSWGPSPYNEQF
once	TRBV6-5	ASSYEGGQGNNEQF
.	TRBV5-8	ASSLSGSHNEQF
.	TRBV6-5	ASSYRGPSYEQY
.	TRBV28	ASSDSDSNQPQH
.	TRBV7-8	ASSFGGTSSYEQY
.	TRBV28	ASSVPGRRNKEQY
once	TRBV15	ATSGEQGGYGYT
.	TRBV28	ASSTGQVFSNQPQH
.	TRBV6-5	ASRSLTRGREQF
.	TRBV30	AWSPLGTSGAYEQY
few	TRBV5-1	ASSLEGGRTGNTIY
few	TRBV11-2	ASSLNSREAYNEQF
.	TRBV5-8	ASSWLMNTEAF
once	TRBV27	ASRGYSGSNTDTQY
once	TRBV19	ASSIGPPAQDAPYEQY
.	TRBV6-1	ASTPQELSYEQY
.	TRBV29-1	SASNRGQKNGYT
.	TRBV28	ASRGGTRYYEQY
.	TRBV5-6	ASSRYWSSYEQY
.	TRBV2	AIQGTNYGYT
.	TRBV4-1	ASSQDLGASSNIQY
.	TRBV14	ASSQGPSGGTDTQY
.	TRBV28	ASSSHRDRGSYEQY
.	TRBV18	ASSPRTGNSGNTIY
.	TRBV28	ASSQGGVGNYGYT
.	TRBV18	ASSPLAGSTDTQY
.	TRBV4-1	ASSQDVSLRLRYT
.	TRBV6-5	ASMPTALHGYT
.	TRBV11-2	ASSPIWTSSRETQY
.	TRBV4-2	ASSLAGVYTDTQY
.	TRBV9	ASSVSRFLAGDKNEQF
.	TRBV11-1	ASSEDRGDGQPQH
.	TRBV4-1	ASSPPGLPYEQY
.	TRBV28	ASRDRGLRGYT
few	TRBV2	ASRKIGSGTEAF
.	TRBV7-2	ASSLVEREWNEQF
.	TRBV6-4	ASSVEEGKAQH
.	TRBV4-3	ASSQGGRYEQY
.	TRBV7-2	ASSKQRTQETQY
.	TRBV18	ASSAGTGSGYT
.	TRBV30	AWSARGPGELF